This is a list of T cell receptor beta chains from one sample in a study of vaccination and CD4 T cells after COVID-19. TCRdb independently ran MiXCR on the PCR reads; one entry per CDR3 protein. The sample lists roughly 11,000 distinct CDR3 sequences, less than 55% occurring once. Their cognate antigens are unknown. The material sequenced was CD4+ T cells from blood, cultured in vitro. These receptors all stem from a human donor who had recovered from COVID-19. Both conserved end residues are part of each CDR3. A D gene is named only where the DNA matches it firmly. Rows may omit the clone size; those that give it use once, few, many or a size class.

cdr3_aa cdr3_nt v_call cdr3_length clone_size j_call d_call
CASSPGTLGAWGYTF TGCGCCAGCAGCCCAGGAACCCTGGGCGCGTGGGGCTACACCTTC TRBV4-3 15 few TRBJ1-2 .
CSVEGQGREAFF TGCAGCGTGGAGGGACAGGGTAGGGAAGCTTTCTTT TRBV29-1 12 . TRBJ1-1 TRBD1
CASSLSATGELFF TGTGCTAGCAGCTTATCCGCTACCGGGGAGCTGTTTTTT TRBV7-7 13 . TRBJ2-2 .
CASSPGTGGSTEAFF TGTGCCAGCAGTCCCGGGACAGGGGGGAGCACTGAAGCTTTCTTT TRBV28 15 . TRBJ1-1 TRBD1
CSAKTSGGANGELFF TGCAGTGCTAAAACTAGCGGGGGGGCAAACGGGGAGCTGTTTTTT TRBV20-1 15 . TRBJ2-2 TRBD2
CASTRSRAATEAFF TGTGCCAGCACCCGGTCGAGGGCGGCCACTGAAGCTTTCTTT TRBV5-4 14 . TRBJ1-1 .
CASSLTRAEAFF TGTGCCAGCAGCTTAACCCGGGCAGAAGCTTTCTTT TRBV7-9 12 . TRBJ1-1 .
CASSFRENTGELFF TGCGCCAGCAGCTTTAGGGAGAACACCGGGGAGCTGTTTTTT TRBV5-1 14 . TRBJ2-2 .
CSARDGQTYEQYF TGCAGTGCTAGGGATGGACAAACCTACGAGCAGTACTTC TRBV20-1 13 large TRBJ2-7 .
CASSPRGAGVISTDTQYF TGTGCCAGCAGCCCTCGCGGAGCGGGAGTAATAAGCACAGATACGCAGTATTTT TRBV11-3 18 . TRBJ2-3 TRBD2
CSARDERRGGAKNIQYF TGCAGTGCTAGAGATGAGCGACGCGGGGGAGCCAAAAACATTCAGTACTTC TRBV20-1 17 . TRBJ2-4 TRBD2
CSAGGQTLNEQYF TGCAGTGCTGGGGGACAGACTTTGAATGAGCAGTACTTC TRBV20-1 13 . TRBJ2-7 TRBD1
CASSLSPGTAFF TGTGCCAGCAGCCTATCCCCGGGGACAGCTTTCTTT TRBV7-2 12 . TRBJ1-1 .
CASSQGQGLVQHF TGCGCCAGCAGCCAGGGACAGGGGCTGGTCCAGCATTTT TRBV10-2 13 few TRBJ1-5 TRBD1
CASSVATGAIYEQYF TGTGCCAGCAGCGTAGCTACAGGGGCAATCTACGAGCAGTACTTC TRBV9 15 few TRBJ2-7 TRBD1
CASSFRNEQYF TGCGCCAGCAGCTTTCGGAACGAGCAGTACTTC TRBV5-1 11 . TRBJ2-7 .
CASSDSGLAGPEGGYEQYF TGTGCCAGCAGTGATTCGGGACTAGCGGGACCTGAAGGGGGCTACGAGCAGTACTTC TRBV6-1 19 . TRBJ2-7 TRBD2
CASSEAGTRAFF TGTGCCAGCAGTGAAGCCGGGACAAGAGCTTTCTTT TRBV6-1 12 . TRBJ1-1 .
CASSLVIEDLMNTEAFF TGTGCCAGCAGCTTAGTTATAGAGGACCTCATGAACACTGAAGCTTTCTTT TRBV11-3 17 . TRBJ1-1 .
CASRAGTPRSPLHF TGTGCCAGCAGGGCCGGGACCCCAAGGTCACCCCTCCACTTT TRBV6-2/TRBV6-3 14 few TRBJ1-6 .
CASSATSEGVGGYTF TGCGCCAGCAGCGCGACGTCCGAAGGGGTTGGGGGCTACACCTTC TRBV5-1 15 once TRBJ1-2 .
CASTVQGAVNSPLHF TGCGCCAGCACTGTACAGGGGGCGGTTAATTCACCCCTCCACTTT TRBV10-2 15 . TRBJ1-6 TRBD1
CASSFGGAGGYTF TGTGCCAGCAGTTTTGGGGGGGCGGGTGGCTACACCTTC TRBV12-3/TRBV12-4 13 . TRBJ1-2 .
CASSRGREVGEQYF TGTGCCAGCAGCCGAGGACGGGAAGTGGGCGAGCAGTACTTC TRBV6-1 14 . TRBJ2-7 .
CSARKGQGASLTFF TGCAGTGCTAGAAAGGGACAGGGGGCTTCGTTAACTTTCTTT TRBV20-1 14 . TRBJ1-1 TRBD1